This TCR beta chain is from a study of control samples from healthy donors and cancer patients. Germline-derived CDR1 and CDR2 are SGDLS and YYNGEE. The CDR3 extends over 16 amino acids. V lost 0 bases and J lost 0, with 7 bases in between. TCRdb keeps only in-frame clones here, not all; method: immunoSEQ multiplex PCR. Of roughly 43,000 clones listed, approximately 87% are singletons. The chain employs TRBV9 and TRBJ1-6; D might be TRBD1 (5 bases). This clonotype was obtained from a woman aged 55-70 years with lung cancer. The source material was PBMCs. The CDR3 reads CASSVGQSSYNSPLHF. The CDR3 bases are TGTGCCAGCAGCGTAGGACAGAGCTCCTATAATTCACCCCTCCACTTT.